The present T cell receptor beta chain was sequenced within a study of Ad26.COV2.S vaccination and SARS-CoV-2 variants. Study-wide points: An underestimation of total T cell responses may have resulted from the TCR breadth and depth analyses. Vaccine and placebo groups showed comparable non-spike TCR breadth.

The CDR3 covers 14 residues. The germline gives CDR1 SGHTS, CDR2 YDEGEE. V was shortened by 7 bases and J by 4 bases, with 17 bases between the two germline ends. Measured with immunoSEQ multiplex PCR; TCRdb has only the in-frame clones, and not every one. The sample has about 6,800 clones, around 83% seen once. In regard to this clone: The antigen is not known.

The chain couples TRBV5-8 to TRBJ1-2; D remains ambiguous. Sequenced material: peripheral blood, taken after recovery from COVID-19. The receptor comes from a human donor who had recovered from COVID-19. CDR3 residues: CASWLPRKTYGYTF. DNA of the CDR3: TGTGCCAGCTGGCTCCCACGAAAGACCTATGGCTACACCTTC.